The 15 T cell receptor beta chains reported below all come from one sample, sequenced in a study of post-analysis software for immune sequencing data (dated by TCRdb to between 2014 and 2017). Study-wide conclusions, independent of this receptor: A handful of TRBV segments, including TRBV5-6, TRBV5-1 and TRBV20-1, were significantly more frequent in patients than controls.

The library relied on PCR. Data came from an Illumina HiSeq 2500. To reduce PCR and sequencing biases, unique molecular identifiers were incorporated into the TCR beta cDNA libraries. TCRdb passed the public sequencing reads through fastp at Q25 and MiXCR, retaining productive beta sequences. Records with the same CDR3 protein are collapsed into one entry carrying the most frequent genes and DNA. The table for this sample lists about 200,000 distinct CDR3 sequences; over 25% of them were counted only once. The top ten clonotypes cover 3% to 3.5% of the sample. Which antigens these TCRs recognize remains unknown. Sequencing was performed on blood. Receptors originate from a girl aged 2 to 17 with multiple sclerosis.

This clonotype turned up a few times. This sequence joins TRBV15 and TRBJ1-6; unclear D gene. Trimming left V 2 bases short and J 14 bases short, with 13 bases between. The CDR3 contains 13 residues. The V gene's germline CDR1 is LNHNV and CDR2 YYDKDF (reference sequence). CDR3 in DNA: TGTGCCACCAGCAGACCCCCCTCCGAGGCCCTCCACTTT. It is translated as CATSRPPSEALHF.

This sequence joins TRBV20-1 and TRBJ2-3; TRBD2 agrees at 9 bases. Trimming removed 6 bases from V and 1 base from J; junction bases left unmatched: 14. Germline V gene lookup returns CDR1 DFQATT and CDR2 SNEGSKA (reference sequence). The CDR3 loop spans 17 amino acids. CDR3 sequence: CSASASGALRGTDTQYF. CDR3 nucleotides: TGCAGTGCGTCCGCTAGCGGGGCCTTGAGGGGCACAGATACGCAGTATTTT.

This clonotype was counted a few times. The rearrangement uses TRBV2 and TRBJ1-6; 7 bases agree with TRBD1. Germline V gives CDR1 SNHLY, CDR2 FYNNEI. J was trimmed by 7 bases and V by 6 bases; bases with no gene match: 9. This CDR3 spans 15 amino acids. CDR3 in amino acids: CASRPGRGLNSPLHF. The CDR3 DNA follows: TGTGCCAGCAGGCCCGGCAGGGGGTTAAATTCACCCCTCCACTTT.

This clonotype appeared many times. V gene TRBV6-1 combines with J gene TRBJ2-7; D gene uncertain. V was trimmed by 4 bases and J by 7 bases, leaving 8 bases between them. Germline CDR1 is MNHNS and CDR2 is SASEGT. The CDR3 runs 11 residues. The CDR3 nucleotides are TGTGCCAGCAGTGGGACGTTAGAGCAGTACTTC. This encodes CASSGTLEQYF.

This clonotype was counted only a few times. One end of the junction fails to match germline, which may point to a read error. CDR3 region: CAISESTAQTERLFF. DNA for the CDR3: TGTGCCATCAGTGAGTCGACTGCCCAGACGGAAAGACTGTTTTTT. This chain connects TRBV10-3 to TRBJ1-4; D is uncertain. Germline CDR1 is ENHRY and CDR2 is SYGVKD. The CDR3 sequence is 15 residues long.

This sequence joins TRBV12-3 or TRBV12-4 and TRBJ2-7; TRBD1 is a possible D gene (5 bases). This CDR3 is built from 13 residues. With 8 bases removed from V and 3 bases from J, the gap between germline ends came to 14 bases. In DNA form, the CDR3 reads TGTGCCAGCCTAAGGACAAACGACTACGAGCAGTACTTC. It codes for CASLRTNDYEQYF.

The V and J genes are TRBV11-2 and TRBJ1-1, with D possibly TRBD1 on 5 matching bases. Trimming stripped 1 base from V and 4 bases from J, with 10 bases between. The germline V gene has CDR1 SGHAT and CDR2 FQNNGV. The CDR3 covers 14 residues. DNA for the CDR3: TGTGCCAGCAGCTTAGTTAGAGGGGCCACTGAAGCTTTCTTT. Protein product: CASSLVRGATEAFF.

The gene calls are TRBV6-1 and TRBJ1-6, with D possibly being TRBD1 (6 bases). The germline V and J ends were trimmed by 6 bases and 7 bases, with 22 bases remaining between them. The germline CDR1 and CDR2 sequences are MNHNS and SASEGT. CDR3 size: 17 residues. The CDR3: CASSAKGGRGGNSPLHF. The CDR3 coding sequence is TGTGCCAGCAGCGCGAAGGGGGGCAGGGGAGGAAATTCACCCCTCCACTTT.

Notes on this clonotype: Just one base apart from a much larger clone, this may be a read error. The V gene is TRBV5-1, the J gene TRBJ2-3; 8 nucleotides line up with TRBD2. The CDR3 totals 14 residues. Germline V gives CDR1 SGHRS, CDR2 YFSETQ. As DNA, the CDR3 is TGCGCCAACAGCTTTAGCGGGGCGGCAGATACGCAGTATTTT. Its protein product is CANSFSGAADTQYF.

The CDR3 bases are TGTGCCAGCAGCAGACAGGGGGTGGTGGCCGGGGAGCTGTTTTTT. This sequence encodes CASSRQGVVAGELFF. V gene TRBV2 combines with J gene TRBJ2-2, with 9 bases identical to TRBD1. V lost 6 bases and J lost 6; bases outside the gene matches: 8. Germline lookup yields CDR1 SNHLY and CDR2 FYNNEI. The CDR3 consists of 15 residues.

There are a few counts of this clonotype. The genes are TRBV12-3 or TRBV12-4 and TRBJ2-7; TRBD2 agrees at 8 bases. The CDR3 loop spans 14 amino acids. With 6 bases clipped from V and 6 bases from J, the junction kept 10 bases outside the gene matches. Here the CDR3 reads CASSPQREKVEQYF. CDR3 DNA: TGTGCCAGCAGCCCCCAGCGGGAGAAAGTCGAGCAGTACTTC.

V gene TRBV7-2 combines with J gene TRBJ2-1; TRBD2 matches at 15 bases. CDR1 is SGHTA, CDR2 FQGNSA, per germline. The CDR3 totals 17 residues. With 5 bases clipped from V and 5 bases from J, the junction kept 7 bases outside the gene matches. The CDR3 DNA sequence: TGTGCCAGCAGCCGAAAAGGGACTAGCGGGGGGAACAATGAGCAGTTCTTC. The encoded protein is CASSRKGTSGGNNEQFF.

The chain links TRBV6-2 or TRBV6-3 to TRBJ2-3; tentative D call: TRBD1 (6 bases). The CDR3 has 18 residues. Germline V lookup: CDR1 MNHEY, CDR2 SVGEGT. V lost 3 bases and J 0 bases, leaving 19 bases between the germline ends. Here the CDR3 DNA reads TGTGCCAGCAGTTATAAGTGGGACACAGGTTCGAGCACAGATACGCAGTATTTT. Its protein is CASSYKWDTGSSTDTQYF.

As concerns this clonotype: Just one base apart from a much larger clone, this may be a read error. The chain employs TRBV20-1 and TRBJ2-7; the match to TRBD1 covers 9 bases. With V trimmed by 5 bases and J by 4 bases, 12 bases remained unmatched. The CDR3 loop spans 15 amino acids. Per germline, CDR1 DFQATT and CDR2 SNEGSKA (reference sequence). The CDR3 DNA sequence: TGCAGTGCTCTTTTCCGGGGACAGGGTTCATACGAGCAGTACTTC. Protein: CSALFRGQGSYEQYF.

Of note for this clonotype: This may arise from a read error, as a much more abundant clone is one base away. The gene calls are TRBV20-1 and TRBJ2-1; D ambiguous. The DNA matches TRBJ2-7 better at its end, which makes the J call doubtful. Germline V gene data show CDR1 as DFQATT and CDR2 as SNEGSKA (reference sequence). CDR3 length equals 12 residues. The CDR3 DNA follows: TGCAGTGCCCCGCGAACCTACAATGAGCAGTACTTC. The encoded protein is CSAPRTYNEQYF.